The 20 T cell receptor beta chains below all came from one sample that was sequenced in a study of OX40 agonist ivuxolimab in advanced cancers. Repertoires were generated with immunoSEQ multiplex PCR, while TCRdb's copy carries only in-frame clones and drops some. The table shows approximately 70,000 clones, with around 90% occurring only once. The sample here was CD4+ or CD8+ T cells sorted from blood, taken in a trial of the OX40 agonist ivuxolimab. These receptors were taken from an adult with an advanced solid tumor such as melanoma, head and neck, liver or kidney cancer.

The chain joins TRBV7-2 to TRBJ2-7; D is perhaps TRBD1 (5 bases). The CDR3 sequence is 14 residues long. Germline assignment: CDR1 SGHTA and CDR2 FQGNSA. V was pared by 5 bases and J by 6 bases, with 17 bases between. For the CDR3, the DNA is TGTGCCAGCAGCCATTCATGGTTGCAGGGCGAGCAGTACTTC. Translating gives CASSHSWLQGEQYF.

The CDR3 here is CASSPNTGTNGVEQYF. The CDR3 nucleotides are TGTGCCAGCTCACCAAATACCGGGACCAACGGGGTAGAGCAGTACTTC. The chain carries TRBV18 and TRBJ2-7; possibly TRBD1 or TRBD2 for D (5 bases each). Germline V lookup: CDR1 KGHSH, CDR2 LQKENI. Trimming pared 2 bases from V and 7 bases from J, leaving 21 bases between. The CDR3 loop spans 16 amino acids.

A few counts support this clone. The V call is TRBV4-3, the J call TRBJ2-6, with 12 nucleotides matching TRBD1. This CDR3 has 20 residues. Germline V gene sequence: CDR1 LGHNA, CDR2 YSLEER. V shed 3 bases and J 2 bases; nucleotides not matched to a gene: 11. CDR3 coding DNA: TGCGCCAGCAGCCAGGAGTGGGCCGGGACAGGGGGCGCTGGGGCCAACGTCCTGACTTTC. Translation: CASSQEWAGTGGAGANVLTF.

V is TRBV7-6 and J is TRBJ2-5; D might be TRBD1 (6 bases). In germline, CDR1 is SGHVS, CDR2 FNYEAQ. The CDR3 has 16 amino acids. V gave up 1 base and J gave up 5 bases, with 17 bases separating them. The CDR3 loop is CASSLEASGQGETQYF. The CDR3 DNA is TGTGCCAGCAGCTTAGAGGCCTCGGGGCAGGGGGAGACCCAGTACTTC.

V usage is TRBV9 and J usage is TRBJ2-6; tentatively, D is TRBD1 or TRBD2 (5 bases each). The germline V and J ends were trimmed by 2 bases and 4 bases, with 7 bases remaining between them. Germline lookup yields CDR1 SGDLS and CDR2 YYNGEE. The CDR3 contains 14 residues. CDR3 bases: TGTGCCAGCAGCGTGGGGGTCGGGGCCAACGTCCTGACTTTC. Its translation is CASSVGVGANVLTF. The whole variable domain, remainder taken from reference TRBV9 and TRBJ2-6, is DSGVTQTPKHLITATGQRVTLRCSPRSGDLSVYWYQQSLDQGLQFLIQYYNGEERAKGNILERFSAQQFPDLHSELNLSSLELGDSALYFCASSVGVGANVLTFGAGSRLTVL.

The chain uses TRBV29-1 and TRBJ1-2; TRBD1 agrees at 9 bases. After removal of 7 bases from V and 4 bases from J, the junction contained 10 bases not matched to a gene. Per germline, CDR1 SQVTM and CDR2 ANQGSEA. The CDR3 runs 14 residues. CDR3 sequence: CSAAQPGQGYGYTF. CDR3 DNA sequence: TGCAGCGCAGCTCAACCGGGACAGGGCTATGGCTACACCTTC.

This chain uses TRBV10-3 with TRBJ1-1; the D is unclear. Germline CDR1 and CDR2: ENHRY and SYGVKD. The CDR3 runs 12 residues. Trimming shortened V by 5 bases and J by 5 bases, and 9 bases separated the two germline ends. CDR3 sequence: CAISREATEAFF. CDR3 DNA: TGTGCCATCAGTAGGGAGGCTACTGAAGCTTTCTTT.

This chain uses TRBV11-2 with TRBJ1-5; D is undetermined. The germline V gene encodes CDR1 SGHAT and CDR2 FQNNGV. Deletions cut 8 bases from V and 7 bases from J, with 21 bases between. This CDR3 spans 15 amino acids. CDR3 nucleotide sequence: TGTGCCAGCTCCCCCAGAGGGATCGGCGGGCAGCCCCAGCATTTT. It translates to CASSPRGIGGQPQHF. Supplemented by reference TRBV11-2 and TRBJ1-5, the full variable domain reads EAGVAQSPRYKIIEKRQSVAFWCNPISGHATLYWYQQILGQGPKLLIQFQNNGVVDDSQLPKDRFSAERLKGVDSTLKIQPAKLEDSAVYLCASSPRGIGGQPQHFGDGTRLSIL.

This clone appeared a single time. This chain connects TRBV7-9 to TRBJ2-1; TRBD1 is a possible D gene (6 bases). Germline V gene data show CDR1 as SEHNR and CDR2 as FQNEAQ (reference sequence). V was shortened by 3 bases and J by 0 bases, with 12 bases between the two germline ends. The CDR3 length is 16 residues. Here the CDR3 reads CASSFGQGSSYNEQFF. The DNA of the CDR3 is TGTGCCAGCAGCTTCGGGCAGGGGAGCTCCTACAATGAGCAGTTCTTC.

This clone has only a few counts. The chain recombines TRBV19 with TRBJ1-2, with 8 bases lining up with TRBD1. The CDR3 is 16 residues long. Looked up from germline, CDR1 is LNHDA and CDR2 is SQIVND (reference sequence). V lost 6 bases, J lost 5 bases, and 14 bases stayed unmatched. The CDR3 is CASRIQGALVSYGYTF. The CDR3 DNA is TGTGCCAGTAGGATCCAGGGGGCGCTGGTTTCGTATGGCTACACCTTC.

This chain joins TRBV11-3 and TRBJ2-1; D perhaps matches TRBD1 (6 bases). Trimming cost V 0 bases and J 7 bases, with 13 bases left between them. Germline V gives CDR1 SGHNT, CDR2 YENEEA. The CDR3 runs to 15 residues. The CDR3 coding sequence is TGTGCCAGCAGCTTAGACAGGGGAGTATGGAATGAGCAGTTCTTC. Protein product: CASSLDRGVWNEQFF.

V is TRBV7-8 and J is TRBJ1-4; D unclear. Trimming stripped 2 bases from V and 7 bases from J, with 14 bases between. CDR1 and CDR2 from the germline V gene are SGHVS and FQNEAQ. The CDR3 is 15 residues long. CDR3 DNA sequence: TGTGCCAGCAGCTTACGGGCAGTTGTCAGTGAAAAACTGTTTTTT. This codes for CASSLRAVVSEKLFF.

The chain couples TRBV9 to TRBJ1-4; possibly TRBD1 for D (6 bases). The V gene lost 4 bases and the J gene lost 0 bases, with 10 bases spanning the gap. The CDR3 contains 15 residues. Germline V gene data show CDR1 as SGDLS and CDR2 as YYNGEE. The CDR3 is CASSFRQATNEKLFF. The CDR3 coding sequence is TGTGCCAGCAGCTTCAGACAGGCAACTAATGAAAAACTGTTTTTT.

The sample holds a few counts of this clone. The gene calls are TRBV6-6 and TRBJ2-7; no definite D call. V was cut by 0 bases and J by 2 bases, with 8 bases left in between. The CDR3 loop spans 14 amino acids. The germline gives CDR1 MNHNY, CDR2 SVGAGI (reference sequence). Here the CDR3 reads CASSYSNGAYEQYF. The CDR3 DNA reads TGTGCCAGCAGTTACTCGAACGGAGCCTACGAGCAGTACTTC.

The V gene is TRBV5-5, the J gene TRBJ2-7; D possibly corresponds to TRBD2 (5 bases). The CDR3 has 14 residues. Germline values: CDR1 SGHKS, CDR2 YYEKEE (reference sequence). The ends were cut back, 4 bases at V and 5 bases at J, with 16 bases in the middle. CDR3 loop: CASSLLGSVDEQYF. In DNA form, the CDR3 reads TGTGCCAGCAGCCTGTTAGGGAGTGTCGACGAGCAGTACTTC.

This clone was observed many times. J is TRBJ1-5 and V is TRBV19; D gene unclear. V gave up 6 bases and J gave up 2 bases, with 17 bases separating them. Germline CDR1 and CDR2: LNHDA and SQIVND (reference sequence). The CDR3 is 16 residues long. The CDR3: CASRTSGQDRNQPQHF. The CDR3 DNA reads TGTGCCAGTAGAACCTCGGGCCAGGATCGCAATCAGCCCCAGCATTTT.

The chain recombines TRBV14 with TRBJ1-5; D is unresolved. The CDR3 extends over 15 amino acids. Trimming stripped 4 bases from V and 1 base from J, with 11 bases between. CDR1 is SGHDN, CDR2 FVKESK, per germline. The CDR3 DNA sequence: TGTGCCAGCAGCCCTCCGGAGTGGAGCAATCAGCCCCAGCATTTT. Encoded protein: CASSPPEWSNQPQHF.

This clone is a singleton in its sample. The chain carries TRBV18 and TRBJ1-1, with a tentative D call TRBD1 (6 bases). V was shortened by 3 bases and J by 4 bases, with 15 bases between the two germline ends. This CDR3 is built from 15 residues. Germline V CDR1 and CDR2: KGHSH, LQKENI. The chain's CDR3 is CASSPQDSRVTEAFF. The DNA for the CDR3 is TGTGCCAGCTCACCGCAGGACAGCAGGGTCACTGAAGCTTTCTTT. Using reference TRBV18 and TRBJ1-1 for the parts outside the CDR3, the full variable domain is NAGVMQNPRHLVRRRGQEARLRCSPMKGHSHVYWYRQLPEEGLKFMVYLQKENIIDESGMPKERFSAEFPKEGPSILRIQQVVRGDSAAYFCASSPQDSRVTEAFFGQGTRLTVV.

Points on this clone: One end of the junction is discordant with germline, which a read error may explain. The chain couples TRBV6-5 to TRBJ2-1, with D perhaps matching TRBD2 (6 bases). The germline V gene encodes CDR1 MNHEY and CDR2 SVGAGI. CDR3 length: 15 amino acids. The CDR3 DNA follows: TGTGCCAGCAGCTACTCCGGGAGTTCCTACAATGAGCAGTTCTTC. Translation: CASSYSGSSYNEQFF.

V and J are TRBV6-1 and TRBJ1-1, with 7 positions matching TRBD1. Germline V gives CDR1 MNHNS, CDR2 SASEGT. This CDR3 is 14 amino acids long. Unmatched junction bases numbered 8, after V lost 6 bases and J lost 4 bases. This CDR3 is CASSVQGGPTEAFF. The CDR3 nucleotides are TGTGCCAGCAGCGTTCAGGGGGGTCCCACTGAAGCTTTCTTT.